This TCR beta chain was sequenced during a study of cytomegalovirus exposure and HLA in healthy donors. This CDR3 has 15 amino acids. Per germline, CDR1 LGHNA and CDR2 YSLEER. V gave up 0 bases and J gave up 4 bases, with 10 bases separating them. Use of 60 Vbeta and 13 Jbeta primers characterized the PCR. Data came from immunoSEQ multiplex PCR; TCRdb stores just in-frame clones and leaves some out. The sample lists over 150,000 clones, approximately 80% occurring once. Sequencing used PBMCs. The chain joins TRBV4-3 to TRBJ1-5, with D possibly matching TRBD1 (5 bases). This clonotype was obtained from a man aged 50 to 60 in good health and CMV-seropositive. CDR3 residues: CASSQDKAGNQPQHF. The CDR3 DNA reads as TGCGCCAGCAGCCAAGATAAGGCAGGGAATCAGCCCCAGCATTTT.